One and the same sample provided the 2 T cell receptor beta chains below, sequenced in a study of blood T cells in healthy people across ages. A second PCR of about 7 to 12 cycles used a sample-barcoded 5' primer and a J-beta primer mix. TCRdb reanalysed the 5' RACE reads using MiXCR and keeps one entry per CDR3 protein. The sample gives around 1.1 million distinct CDR3 sequences, 35% to 40% of which show up once; approximately 14% is in the top ten. Input material: blood. The receptors here all came from a man aged 18 to 30 in good health.

For the CDR3, the DNA is TGTGCCTGGAGTCGGGAGGGAAATCAGCCCCAGCATTTT. Translating it yields CAWSREGNQPQHF. The chain couples TRBV30 to TRBJ1-5; D is unresolved. Trimming cost V 2 bases and J 4 bases, with 9 bases left between them. This CDR3 region has 13 residues. In germline, CDR1 is GTSNPN, CDR2 SVGIG (reference sequence). The entire variable domain, with the rest obtained from reference TRBV30 and TRBJ1-5, is as follows: SQTIHQWPATLVQPVGSPLSLECTVEGTSNPNLYWYRQAAGRGLQLLFYSVGIGQISSEVPQNLSASRPQDRQFILSSKKLLLSDSGFYLCAWSREGNQPQHFGDGTRLSIL.

This clonotype appeared a few times. V is TRBV20-1 and J is TRBJ1-1; TRBD1 is a possible D gene (5 bases). Germline-derived CDR1 and CDR2 are DFQATT and SNEGSKA (reference sequence). The CDR3 runs to 12 residues. The germline V and J ends were trimmed by 6 bases and 5 bases, with 13 bases remaining between them. The CDR3 DNA sequence: TGCAGTGCCCTAGACGGGGGTACTGAAGCTTTCTTT. This codes for CSALDGGTEAFF.